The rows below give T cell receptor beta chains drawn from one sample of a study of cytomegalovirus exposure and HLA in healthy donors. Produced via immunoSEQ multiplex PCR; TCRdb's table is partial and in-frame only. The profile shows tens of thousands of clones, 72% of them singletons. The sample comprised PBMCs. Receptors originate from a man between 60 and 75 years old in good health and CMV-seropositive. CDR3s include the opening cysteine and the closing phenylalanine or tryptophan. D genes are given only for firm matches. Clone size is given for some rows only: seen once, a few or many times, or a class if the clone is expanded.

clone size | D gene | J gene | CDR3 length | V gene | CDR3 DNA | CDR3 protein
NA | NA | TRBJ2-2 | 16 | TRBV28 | TGTGCCAGCAGTTTGAAGCAAGCGCCGAACACCGGGGAGCTGTTTTTT | CASSLKQAPNTGELFF
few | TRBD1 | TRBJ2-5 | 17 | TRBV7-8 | TGTGCCAGCAGCGCATCCTACAGGGGAGAGTACCAAGAGACCCAGTACTTC | CASSASYRGEYQETQYF
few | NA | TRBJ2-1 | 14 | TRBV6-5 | TGTGCCAGCAGTCCCCTTAGCGTGGGAAATGAGCAGTTCTTC | CASSPLSVGNEQFF
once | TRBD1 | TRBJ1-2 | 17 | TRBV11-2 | TGTGCCAGCAGCTTTACTAGCGGAACAGGGGCCCTCTATGGCTACACCTTC | CASSFTSGTGALYGYTF
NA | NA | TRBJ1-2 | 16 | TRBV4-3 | TGCGCCAGCAGCCAAGATCGCACAGCCGGCCCTTATGGCTACACCTTC | CASSQDRTAGPYGYTF
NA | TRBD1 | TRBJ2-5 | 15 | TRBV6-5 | TGTGCCAGCACCTCGGACAGGGGGCGCTGGGAGACCCAGTACTTC | CASTSDRGRWETQYF
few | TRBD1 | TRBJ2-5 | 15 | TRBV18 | TGTGCCAGCTCACCCACGACAGGGCTCCAAGAGACCCAGTACTTC | CASSPTTGLQETQYF
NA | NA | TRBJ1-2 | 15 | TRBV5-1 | TGCGCCAGCAGCCGGGGAGGGCTTCATAGGGGTAGCTACACCTTC | CASSRGGLHRGSYTF
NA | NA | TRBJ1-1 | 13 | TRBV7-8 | TGTGCCAGCAGCTCCTCGGGGGACACTGAAGCTTTCTTT | CASSSSGDTEAFF
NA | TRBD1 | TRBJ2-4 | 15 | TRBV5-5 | TGTGCCAGCAGTCGATTTGGGACAGAGTCAAACATTCAGTACTTC | CASSRFGTESNIQYF
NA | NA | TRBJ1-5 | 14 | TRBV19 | TGTGCCAGTAGTTCGGCGCGGCTCAATCAGCCCCAGCATTTT | CASSSARLNQPQHF
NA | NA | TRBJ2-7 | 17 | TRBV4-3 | TGCGCCAGCAGCCAAGATTATCGACAGGAATTCTCCTACGAGCAGTACTTC | CASSQDYRQEFSYEQYF
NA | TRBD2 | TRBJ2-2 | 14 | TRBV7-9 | TGTGCCAGCAGCTGGACTAGCGGTACCGGGGAGCTGTTTTTT | CASSWTSGTGELFF
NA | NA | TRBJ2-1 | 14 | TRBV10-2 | TGCGCCAGCAGTGACCGGGACTCTTACAATGAGCAGTTCTTC | CASSDRDSYNEQFF
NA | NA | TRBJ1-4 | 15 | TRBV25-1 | TGTGCCAGCAGTGCCCGCCAGGGTACCGGGGAAAAACTGTTTTTT | CASSARQGTGEKLFF
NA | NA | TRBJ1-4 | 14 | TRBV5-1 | TGCGCCAGCAGCGCGGGACGGCTTAATGAAAAACTGTTTTTT | CASSAGRLNEKLFF
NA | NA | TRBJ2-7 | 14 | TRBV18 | TGTGCCAGCTCACCAGGTGCAGGGCCCTACGAGCAGTACTTC | CASSPGAGPYEQYF
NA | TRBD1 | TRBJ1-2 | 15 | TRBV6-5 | TGTGCCAGCCTCAAATACGGGGACAGGGTCTATGGCTACACCTTC | CASLKYGDRVYGYTF
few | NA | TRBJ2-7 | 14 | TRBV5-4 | TGTGCCAGCAGCTCCATAGGGGCCCCCTACGAGCAGTACTTC | CASSSIGAPYEQYF
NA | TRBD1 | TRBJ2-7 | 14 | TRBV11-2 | TGTGCCAGCAGCTTAGGGCAGGGGGCGCGAGAGCAGTACTTC | CASSLGQGAREQYF
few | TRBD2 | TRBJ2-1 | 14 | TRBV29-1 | TGCAGCGCCCAGCGGGGGGGCGAGGGGAATGAGCAGTTCTTC | CSAQRGGEGNEQFF
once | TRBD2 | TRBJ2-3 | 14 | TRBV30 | TGTGCCTGGAGTGTACGCGGGGGAGCAGATACGCAGTATTTT | CAWSVRGGADTQYF
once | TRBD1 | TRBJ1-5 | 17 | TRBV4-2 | TGTGCCAGCAGCCAAGGGACAGGGGGCAATGTCGGTCAGCCCCAGCATTTT | CASSQGTGGNVGQPQHF
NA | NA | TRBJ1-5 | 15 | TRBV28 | TGTGCCAGCAGTTTATCCCGGTATAGCAATCAGCCCCAGCATTTT | CASSLSRYSNQPQHF
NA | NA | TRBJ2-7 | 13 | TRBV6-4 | TGTGCCAGCAGTTACAGGGAAGGCTACGAGCAGTACTTC | CASSYREGYEQYF
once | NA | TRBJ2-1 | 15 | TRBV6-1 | TGTGCCAGCAGTTCCCTCCGAGGGCCCTACAATGAGCAGTTCTTC | CASSSLRGPYNEQFF
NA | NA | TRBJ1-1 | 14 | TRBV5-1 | TGCGCCAGCAGCGCGGACAGTACGAACACTGAAGCTTTCTTT | CASSADSTNTEAFF
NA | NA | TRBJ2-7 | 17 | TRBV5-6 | TGTGCCAGCAGCTTACCCCGCGGGACGGAAGGCCCCTACGAGCAGTACTTC | CASSLPRGTEGPYEQYF
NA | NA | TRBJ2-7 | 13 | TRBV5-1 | TGCGCCAGCAGCACTCAAGGGGCAGACGAGCAGTACTTC | CASSTQGADEQYF
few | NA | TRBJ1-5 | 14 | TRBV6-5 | TGTGCCAGCAGTGGGGGCGCGAGCAATCAGCCCCAGCATTTT | CASSGGASNQPQHF
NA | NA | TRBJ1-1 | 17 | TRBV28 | TGTGCCAGCACCCAACTGAGTTCCCTTAGTTTGAACACTGAAGCTTTCTTT | CASTQLSSLSLNTEAFF
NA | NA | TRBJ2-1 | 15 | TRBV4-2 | TGTGCCAGCAGCCAATCGAGGGGGTCCTACAATGAGCAGTTCTTC | CASSQSRGSYNEQFF
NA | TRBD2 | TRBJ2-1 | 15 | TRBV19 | TGTGCCAGTAGTGCACTAGCGGGGGAAGGCAATGAGCAGTTCTTC | CASSALAGEGNEQFF
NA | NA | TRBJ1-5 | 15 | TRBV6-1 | TGTGCCAGCTGGGGCTCAGGGATAAGGAATCAGCCCCAGCATTTT | CASWGSGIRNQPQHF
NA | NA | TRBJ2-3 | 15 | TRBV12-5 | TGTGCTAGTGGTTTGGTAGGAGAGCTCACAGATACGCAGTATTTT | CASGLVGELTDTQYF
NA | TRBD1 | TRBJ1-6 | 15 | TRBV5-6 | TGTGCCAGCAGCTTGATAGGGGGCAATAATTCACCCCTCCACTTT | CASSLIGGNNSPLHF
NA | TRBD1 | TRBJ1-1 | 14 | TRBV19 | TGTGCCAGTAGGAATATTGGACAGGGGGCGCAGGCTTTCTTT | CASRNIGQGAQAFF
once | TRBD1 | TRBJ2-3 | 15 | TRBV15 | TGTGCCACCAGCAGAGGGACAGGGCGCACAGATACGCAGTATTTT | CATSRGTGRTDTQYF
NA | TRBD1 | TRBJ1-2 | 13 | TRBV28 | TGTGCCAGTACCGACGGGCAGGGGGATGGCTACACCTTC | CASTDGQGDGYTF
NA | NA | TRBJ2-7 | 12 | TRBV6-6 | TGTGCCAGCAGTATACAGGTTTACGAGCAGTACTTC | CASSIQVYEQYF
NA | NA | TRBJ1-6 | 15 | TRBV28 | TGTGCCAGCAGTTTCCAGCGGCAGTATAATTCACCCCTCCACTTT | CASSFQRQYNSPLHF
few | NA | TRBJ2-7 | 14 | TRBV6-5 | TGTGCCAGGATAGCGGCAGAATGCTCCTACGAGCAGTACTTC | CARIAAECSYEQYF
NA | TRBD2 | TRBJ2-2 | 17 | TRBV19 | TGTGCCAGTAGTGCACCGAGGACTAGCGGGAGAACCGGGGAGCTGTTTTTT | CASSAPRTSGRTGELFF
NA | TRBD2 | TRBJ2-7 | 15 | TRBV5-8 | TGTGCCAGCAGCTTGTACGCTAGCGGGACCTACGAGCAGTACTTC | CASSLYASGTYEQYF
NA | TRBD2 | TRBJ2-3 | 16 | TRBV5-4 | TGTGCCAGCCATACCCGACTAGCGGGAGGAACAGATACGCAGTATTTT | CASHTRLAGGTDTQYF
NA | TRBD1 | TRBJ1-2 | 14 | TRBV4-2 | TGTGCCAGCAGCCACAAGGACAGGGACTATGGCTACACCTTC | CASSHKDRDYGYTF
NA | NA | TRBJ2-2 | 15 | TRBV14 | TGTGCCAGCAGCCATGGGGCGAGACACACCGGGGAGCTGTTTTTT | CASSHGARHTGELFF
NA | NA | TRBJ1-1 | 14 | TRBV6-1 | TGTGCCAGCAGTCGACAGATCATGAACACTGAAGCTTTCTTT | CASSRQIMNTEAFF
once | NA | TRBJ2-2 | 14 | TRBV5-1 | TGCGCCAGCAGCTTTATCGGACTTACCGGGGAGCTGTTTTTT | CASSFIGLTGELFF
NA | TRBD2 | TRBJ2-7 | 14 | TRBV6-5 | TGTGCCAGCACCCTTAGCGGGGCCCCCTACGAGCAGTACTTC | CASTLSGAPYEQYF
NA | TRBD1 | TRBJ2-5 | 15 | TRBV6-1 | TGTGCCAGCAGTGAAACAGGGAACAGGGGAGAGACCCAGTACTTC | CASSETGNRGETQYF
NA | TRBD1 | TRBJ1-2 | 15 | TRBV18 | TGTGCCAGCTCACCTCCCCGGACAGGTCTCTATGGCTACACCTTC | CASSPPRTGLYGYTF
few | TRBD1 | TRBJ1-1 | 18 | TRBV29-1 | TGCAGCGTTGAGACTTACAGGGGTCATGGGGGTATGAACACTGAAGCTTTCTTT | CSVETYRGHGGMNTEAFF
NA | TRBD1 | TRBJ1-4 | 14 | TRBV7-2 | TGTGCCAGCAGCGTCCGGGACAGGGGTGAAAAACTGTTTTTT | CASSVRDRGEKLFF